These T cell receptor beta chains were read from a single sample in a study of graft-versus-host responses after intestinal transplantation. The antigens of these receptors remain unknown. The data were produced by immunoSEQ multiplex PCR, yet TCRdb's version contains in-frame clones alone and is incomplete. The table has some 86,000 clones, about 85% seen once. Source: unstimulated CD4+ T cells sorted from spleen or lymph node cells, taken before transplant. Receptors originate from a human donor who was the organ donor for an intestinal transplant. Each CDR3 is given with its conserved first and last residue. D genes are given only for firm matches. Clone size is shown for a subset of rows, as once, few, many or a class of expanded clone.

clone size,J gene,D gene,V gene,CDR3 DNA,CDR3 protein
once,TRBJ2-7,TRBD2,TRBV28,TGTGCCAGCAGTTTAGTAGCGGGCTACGAGCAGTACTTC,CASSLVAGYEQYF
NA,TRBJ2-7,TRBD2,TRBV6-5,TGTGCCAGCAGTCCCTCGGGGCCGGGGGGCGAGCAGTACTTC,CASSPSGPGGEQYF
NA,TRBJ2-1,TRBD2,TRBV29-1,TGCAGCGTCGCCGGGACTAGCGGGGCTAGCTCCTACAATGAGCAGTTCTTC,CSVAGTSGASSYNEQFF
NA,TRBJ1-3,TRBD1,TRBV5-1,TGCGCCAGCAGCCCTACAGGGGGAAGAACTGGAAACACCATATATTTT,CASSPTGGRTGNTIYF
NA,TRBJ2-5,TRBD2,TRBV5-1,TGCGCCAGCAGCTTGGGACTAGCGGGAGTAGAGACCCAGTACTTC,CASSLGLAGVETQYF
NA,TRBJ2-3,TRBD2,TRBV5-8,TGTGCCAGCAGCTGGGGGTCGGCGGGGGTCACAGATACGCAGTATTTT,CASSWGSAGVTDTQYF
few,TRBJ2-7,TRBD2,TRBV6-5,TGTGCCAGCAGTATACTAGCGGGGGGGCCCGAGCAGTACTTC,CASSILAGGPEQYF
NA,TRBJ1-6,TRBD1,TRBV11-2,TGTGCCAGCAGCTCAGACAGGGGCGGTCATTCACCCCTCCACTTT,CASSSDRGGHSPLHF
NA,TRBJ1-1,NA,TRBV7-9,TGTGCCAGCAGCTTAGTGGTGGGCCGAGCAGCTTTCTTT,CASSLVVGRAAFF
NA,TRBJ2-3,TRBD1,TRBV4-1,TGCGCCAGCAGCCAAGATAGGGACCCGGGACAGGGGACGGATACGCAGTATTTT,CASSQDRDPGQGTDTQYF
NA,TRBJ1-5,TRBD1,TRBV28,TGTGCCAGCAGCGATCCACAGGGGAGGCAGCCCCAGCATTTT,CASSDPQGRQPQHF
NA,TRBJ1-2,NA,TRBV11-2,TGTGCCAGCAGCTTAGTAGGAGGGTTCTATGGCTACACCTTC,CASSLVGGFYGYTF
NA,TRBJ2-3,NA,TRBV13,TGTGCCACCTCGGACAGAAGCACAGATACGCAGTATTTT,CATSDRSTDTQYF
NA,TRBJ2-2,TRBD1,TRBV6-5,TGTGCCAGCGCCGAGGACAGGGGGAGTACCGGGGAGCTGTTTTTT,CASAEDRGSTGELFF
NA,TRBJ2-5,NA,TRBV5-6,TGTGCCAGCAGCTTGGGAGCGGACCTAGAGACCCAGTACTTC,CASSLGADLETQYF
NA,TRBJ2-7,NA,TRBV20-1,TGCAGTGCCATACAGGTTTACGAGCAGTACTTC,CSAIQVYEQYF
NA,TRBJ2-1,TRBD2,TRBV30,TGTGCCTGGAAACGGGGGGGTTATGAGCAGTTCTTC,CAWKRGGYEQFF
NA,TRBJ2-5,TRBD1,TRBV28,TGTGCCACCAAGTTGGGGACAGTCCAAGAGACCCAGTACTTC,CATKLGTVQETQYF
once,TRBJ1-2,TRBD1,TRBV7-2,TGTGCCAGCAGCCTATATCGGGACAGGGCGGTTAAAAGTGGCTACACCTTC,CASSLYRDRAVKSGYTF
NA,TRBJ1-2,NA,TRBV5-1,TGCGCCAGCAGCCCGGGATCTGATGGCTACACCTTC,CASSPGSDGYTF
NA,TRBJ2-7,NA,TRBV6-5,TGTGCCAGCAGGAAGGGGGGGCTCCACTCCTACGAGCAGTACTTC,CASRKGGLHSYEQYF
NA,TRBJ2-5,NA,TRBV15,TGTGCCACCAGCAGAGATACGGGGCAAGAGACCCAGTACTTC,CATSRDTGQETQYF
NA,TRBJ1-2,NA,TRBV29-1,TGCAGCGTTGAAGAAGGAGCGCTCCTTAACTATGGCTACACCTTC,CSVEEGALLNYGYTF
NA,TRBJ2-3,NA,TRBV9,TGTGCCAGCAGCGTAGGGGGCCGGACAACAGATACGCAGTATTTT,CASSVGGRTTDTQYF
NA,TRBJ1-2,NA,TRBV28,TGTGCCAGCAGTTTATCCCTCCGGGTGGGCTATGGCTACACCTTC,CASSLSLRVGYGYTF
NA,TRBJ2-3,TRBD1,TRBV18,TGTGCCAGCGCCCGGGACAGTGGCACAGATACGCAGTATTTT,CASARDSGTDTQYF
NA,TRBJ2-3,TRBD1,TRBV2,TGTGCCAGCAGTCGGGACAGGGGGCAAGAAGATACGCAGTATTTT,CASSRDRGQEDTQYF
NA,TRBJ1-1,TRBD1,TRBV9,TGTGCCAGCAGCCTCTCCCCCGGGACAGGGAAGGGAGCTTTCTTT,CASSLSPGTGKGAFF
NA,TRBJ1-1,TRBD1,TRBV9,TGTGCCAGCTCGAACAAAGGGGACAGCACGAACACTGAAGCTTTCTTT,CASSNKGDSTNTEAFF
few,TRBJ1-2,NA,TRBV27,TGTGCCAGCAGTCGGCAGGGCGGCGGCTACACCTTC,CASSRQGGGYTF
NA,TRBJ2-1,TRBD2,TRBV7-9,TGTGCCAGCAGCTTAGGCCTACTAGCGGGGGCCAATGAGCAGTTCTTC,CASSLGLLAGANEQFF
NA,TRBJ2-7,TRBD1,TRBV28,TGTGCCAGCAAATCGACAGGGGCCATCTACGAGCAGTACTTC,CASKSTGAIYEQYF
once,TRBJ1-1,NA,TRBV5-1,TGCGCCAGCAGCTTGGCCGGAGGGAACACTGAAGCTTTCTTT,CASSLAGGNTEAFF
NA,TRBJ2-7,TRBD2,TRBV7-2,TGTGCCAGCAGCTTCCGGACTAGCCGCACCTACGAGCAGTACTTC,CASSFRTSRTYEQYF
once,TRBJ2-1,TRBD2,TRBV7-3,TGTGCCAGCAGCTCCCTAGCGGGGGGGAATAATGAGCAGTTCTTC,CASSSLAGGNNEQFF
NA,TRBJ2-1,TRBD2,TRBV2,TGTGCCGCCGGGGCGGGGGGGGATAGCAATGAGCAGTTCTTC,CAAGAGGDSNEQFF
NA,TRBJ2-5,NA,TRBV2,TGTGCCAGCAGCCCGATTAGTCCTCCAGAGACCCAGTACTTC,CASSPISPPETQYF
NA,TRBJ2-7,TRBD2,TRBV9,TGTGCCAGCAGCGTAGCGGGAGGGCCCTACGAGCAGTACTTC,CASSVAGGPYEQYF
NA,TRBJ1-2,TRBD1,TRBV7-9,TGTGCCAGCAGCTTAGAACGTACAGGGGGCTATGGCTACACCTTC,CASSLERTGGYGYTF
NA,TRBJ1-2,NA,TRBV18,TGTGCCAGCTCACCGCGGGGTACCGATGGCTACACCTTC,CASSPRGTDGYTF
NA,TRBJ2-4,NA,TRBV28,TGTGCCAGCAGTTTAGGAGGACTGGGGGCCAAAAACATTCAGTACTTC,CASSLGGLGAKNIQYF
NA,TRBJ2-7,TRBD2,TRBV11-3,TGTGCCAGCAGCCTTACCTCACTAGCGGGAGAGGGAGAGCAGTACTTC,CASSLTSLAGEGEQYF
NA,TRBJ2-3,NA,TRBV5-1,TGCGCCAGCAGCGCGGGCGCTGAGACCGGCACAGATACGCAGTATTTT,CASSAGAETGTDTQYF
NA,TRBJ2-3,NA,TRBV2,TGTGCCAGCAGAATCGCAGATACGCAGTATTTT,CASRIADTQYF
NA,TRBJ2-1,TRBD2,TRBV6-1,TGTGCCAGCTGGACTAGCGGGGCGTACAATGAGCAGTTCTTC,CASWTSGAYNEQFF
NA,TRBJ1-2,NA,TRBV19,TGTGCCAGTAGTAGGCCCGTCCTTAACTATGGCTACACCTTC,CASSRPVLNYGYTF
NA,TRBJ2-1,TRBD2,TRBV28,TGTGCCAGCGGAGATAGAGGGGCTAGCGGGTTGAATGAGCAGTTCTTC,CASGDRGASGLNEQFF
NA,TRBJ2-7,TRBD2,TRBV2,TGTGCCAGCGGTGGTAGCGGGAGGTCTCGATACTTC,CASGGSGRSRYF